The T cell receptor beta chain under discussion was sequenced for a study of tumor-infiltrating lymphocytes in primary liver carcinoma. Background on the study: In every tissue type, samples returned a similar yield of roughly 3.5 to 8 million productive TCRbeta reads.

Co-extraction of both nucleic acids (RNA and DNA) used 20-30 mg of unsorted bulk tissue. The sampling covered five separate regions of each tumor. Viable tumor cells exceeded 75% in all tumor samples. Starting from 500 ng of total RNA, TCR beta cDNA was produced with a primer in the constant region. It was through three nested multiplex PCR rounds of slightly modified ARM-PCR that TCR beta libraries arose. Each CDR3 protein gets one entry after TCRdb re-called the multiplex PCR reads with MiXCR. Of more than 100,000 distinct CDR3 sequences listed, roughly 69% are singletons. With respect to this clonotype: One end of the junction varies from germline; a read error may be responsible.

The sample taken for sequencing was liver tumor tissue from sampling region 1. The subset denotes: tumor region T1, superior pole. The TCR sequence derives from a woman aged 60-75 years with primary liver carcinoma and hepatitis B virus infection.

CDR3 sequence reads: CASRRGANYVYIF. CDR3 coding DNA: TGCGCCAGCAGACGGGGGGCTAACTATGTCTACATCTTC. The chain is built from TRBV10-2 and TRBJ1-2, with a tentative D call TRBD1 (6 bases). CDR3 length: 13 amino acids. The germline CDR1 and CDR2 sequences are WSHSY and SAAADI.